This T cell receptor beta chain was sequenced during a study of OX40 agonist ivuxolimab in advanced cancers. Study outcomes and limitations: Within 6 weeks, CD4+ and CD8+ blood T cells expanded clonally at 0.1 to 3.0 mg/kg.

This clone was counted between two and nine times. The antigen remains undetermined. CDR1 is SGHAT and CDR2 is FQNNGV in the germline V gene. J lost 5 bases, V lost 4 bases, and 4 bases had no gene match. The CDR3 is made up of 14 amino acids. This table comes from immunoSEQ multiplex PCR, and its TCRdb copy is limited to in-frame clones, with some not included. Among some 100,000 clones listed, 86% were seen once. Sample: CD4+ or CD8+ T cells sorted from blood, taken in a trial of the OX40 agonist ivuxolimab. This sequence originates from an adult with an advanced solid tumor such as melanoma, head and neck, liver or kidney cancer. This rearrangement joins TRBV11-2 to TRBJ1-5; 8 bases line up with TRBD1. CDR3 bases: TGTGCCAGCAGCTCAGGACAGGGCGATCAGCCCCAGCATTTT. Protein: CASSSGQGDQPQHF.